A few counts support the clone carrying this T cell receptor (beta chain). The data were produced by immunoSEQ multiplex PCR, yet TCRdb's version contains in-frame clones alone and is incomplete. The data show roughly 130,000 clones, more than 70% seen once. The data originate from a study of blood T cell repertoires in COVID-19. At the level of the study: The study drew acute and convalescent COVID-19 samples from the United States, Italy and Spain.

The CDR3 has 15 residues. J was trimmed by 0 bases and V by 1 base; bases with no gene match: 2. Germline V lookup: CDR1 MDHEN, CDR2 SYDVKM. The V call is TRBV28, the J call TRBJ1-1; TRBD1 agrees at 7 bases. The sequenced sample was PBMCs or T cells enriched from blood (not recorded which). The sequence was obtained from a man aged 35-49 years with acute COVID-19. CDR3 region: CASSLLTGMNTEAFF. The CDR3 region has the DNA TGTGCCAGCAGTTTATTGACAGGGATGAACACTGAAGCTTTCTTT.